One and the same sample provided the 9 T cell receptor beta chains below, sequenced in a study of T cells after yellow fever vaccination. TCRdb itself ran the 5' RACE reads through MiXCR, one entry per CDR3 protein. Of hundreds of thousands of distinct CDR3 sequences listed, 20% to 25% were seen once; the top ten hold about a sixth. Source: PBMCs, taken about 21 days after the first yellow fever vaccination. These receptors originate from a man younger than 35 who received the YFV17D yellow fever vaccine.

The J gene is TRBJ2-7, the V gene TRBV6-2 or TRBV6-3; weak D call: TRBD1 (5 bases). Germline V lookup: CDR1 MNHEY, CDR2 SVGEGT. CDR3 length equals 13 residues. V shed 2 bases and J shed 3 bases, with 8 bases lying between them. The CDR3 sequence: CASSYQGFYEQYF. In nucleotides, the CDR3 is TGTGCCAGCAGTTACCAGGGTTTCTACGAGCAGTACTTC.

The gene calls are TRBV7-2 and TRBJ1-6; tentative D call: TRBD1 (5 bases). Germline V lookup: CDR1 SGHTA, CDR2 FQGNSA. V was shortened by 2 bases and J by 9 bases, with 17 bases between the two germline ends. CDR3 length: 16 amino acids. The CDR3: CASSLSLRQGVSPLHF. The DNA of the CDR3 is TGTGCCAGCAGCTTAAGTCTTCGGCAGGGCGTTTCACCCCTCCACTTT.

The chain combines TRBV20-1 with TRBJ1-6; possibly TRBD1 for D (6 bases). Trimming took 0 bases from V and 8 from J, leaving 11 bases between them. This CDR3 is built from 14 residues. Germline V gene sequence: CDR1 DFQATT, CDR2 SNEGSKA (reference sequence). CDR3 DNA sequence: TGCAGTGCTAGAGAGACAGGCGGAGATTCACCCCTCCACTTT. This translates into CSARETGGDSPLHF.

The gene calls are TRBV5-1 and TRBJ2-2, with 9 bases identical to TRBD2. Germline lookup yields CDR1 SGHRS and CDR2 YFSETQ. CDR3 length: 18 amino acids. J lost 0 bases, V lost 0 bases, and 6 bases had no gene match. This CDR3 is CASSLDLAGSSNTGELFF. DNA of the CDR3: TGCGCCAGCAGCTTGGACCTAGCGGGGAGCTCGAACACCGGGGAGCTGTTTTTT.

The chain links TRBV6-5 to TRBJ2-5; the match to TRBD2 covers 7 bases. The V gene end was trimmed by 2 bases and the J gene end by 5 bases; junction bases not matched to a gene: 8. Germline V gene lookup returns CDR1 MNHEY and CDR2 SVGAGI. This CDR3 comprises 15 residues. The CDR3 region is CASSYAPGGSETQYF. CDR3 DNA: TGTGCCAGCAGTTACGCACCCGGGGGGTCTGAGACCCAGTACTTC.

This clonotype was picked up a small number of times. V usage is TRBV20-1 and J usage is TRBJ1-2; D ambiguous. This CDR3 is 12 amino acids long. The germline V gene has CDR1 DFQATT and CDR2 SNEGSKA (reference sequence). Trimming cost V 3 bases and J 2 bases, with 7 bases left between them. The CDR3 DNA follows: TGCAGTGCTAGTTACCCGAACTATGGCTACACCTTC. Its protein is CSASYPNYGYTF.

The rearrangement joins TRBV19 to TRBJ2-1; D not resolved. Trimming pared 6 bases from V and 6 bases from J, leaving 18 bases between. The CDR3 length is 15 residues. Germline CDR1 and CDR2: LNHDA and SQIVND (reference sequence). In nucleotides, the CDR3 is TGTGCCAGTAGCTCTCTCGGTGCAGCGATCAATGAGCAGTTCTTC. It encodes CASSSLGAAINEQFF. Filled out from reference TRBV19 and TRBJ2-1, the complete variable domain reads DGGITQSPKYLFRKEGQNVTLSCEQNLNHDAMYWYRQDPGQGLRLIYYSQIVNDFQKGDIAEGYSVSREKKESFPLTVTSAQKNPTAFYLCASSSLGAAINEQFFGPGTRLTVL.

This clonotype was picked up a small number of times. The chain combines TRBV7-9 with TRBJ1-1, with 7 positions matching TRBD1. The germline V gene encodes CDR1 SEHNR and CDR2 FQNEAQ (reference sequence). With 5 bases clipped from V and 1 base from J, the junction kept 7 bases outside the gene matches. The CDR3 has 15 amino acids. This chain's CDR3 is CASSPLAGGNTEAFF. CDR3 nucleotide sequence: TGTGCCAGCAGCCCCCTCGCAGGGGGGAACACTGAAGCTTTCTTT.

The chain uses TRBV7-9 and TRBJ1-1; no clear D gene. The CDR3 contains 14 residues. V shed 5 bases and J shed 3 bases, with 13 bases lying between them. In germline, CDR1 is SEHNR, CDR2 FQNEAQ (reference sequence). CDR3 residues: CASSLGDTHTEAFF. The CDR3 DNA reads TGTGCCAGCAGCCTAGGAGACACACACACTGAAGCTTTCTTT.